What follows is one T cell receptor beta chain and its context. The genomic DNA of each subset was split evenly across several immunoSEQ plates. The method was immunoSEQ multiplex PCR; TCRdb's version includes in-frame clones alone and lacks a portion of them. In the table there are about 480,000 clones, around 79% of which are singletons. The sample comes from a study of shared clonotypes between healthy human individuals. Germline assignment: CDR1 LNHNV and CDR2 YYDKDF (reference sequence). The CDR3 spans 14 residues. The trim removed 4 bases at V and 2 bases at J, leaving 3 bases unmatched. For unsorted samples, genomic DNA was extracted from tens of millions of PBMCs.

This receptor was identified in a woman aged 40 to 50 in good health. Some clones in this sample may be carry-over from other donors' samples. The V gene is TRBV15, the J gene TRBJ2-3; 7 bases match TRBD2. The specimen was PBMCs. This CDR3 reads CATSTGLNTDTQYF. CDR3 nucleotides: TGTGCCACCAGCACGGGACTAAACACAGATACGCAGTATTTT.